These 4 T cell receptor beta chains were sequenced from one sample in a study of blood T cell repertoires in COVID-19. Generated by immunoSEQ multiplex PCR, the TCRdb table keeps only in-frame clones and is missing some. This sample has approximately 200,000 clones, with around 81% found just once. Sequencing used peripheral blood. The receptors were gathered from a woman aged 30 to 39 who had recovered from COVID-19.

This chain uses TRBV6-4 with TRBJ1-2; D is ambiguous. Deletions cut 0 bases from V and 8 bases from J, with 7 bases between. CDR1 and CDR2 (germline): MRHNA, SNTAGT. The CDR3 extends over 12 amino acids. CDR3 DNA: TGTGCCAGCAGTGACTCGTCGAGAGGCTACACCTTC. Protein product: CASSDSSRGYTF.

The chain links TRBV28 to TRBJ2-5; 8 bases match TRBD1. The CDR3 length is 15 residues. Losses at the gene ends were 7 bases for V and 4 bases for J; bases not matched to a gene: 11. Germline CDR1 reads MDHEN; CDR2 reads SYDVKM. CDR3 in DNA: TGTGCCAGCATCAACCGGGACAGGATGGCAGAGACCCAGTACTTC. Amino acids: CASINRDRMAETQYF. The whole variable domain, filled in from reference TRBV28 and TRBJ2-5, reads DVKVTQSSRYLVKRTGEKVFLECVQDMDHENMFWYRQDPGLGLRLIYFSYDVKMKEKGDIPEGYSVSREKKERFSLILESASTNQTSMYLCASINRDRMAETQYFGPGTRLLVL.

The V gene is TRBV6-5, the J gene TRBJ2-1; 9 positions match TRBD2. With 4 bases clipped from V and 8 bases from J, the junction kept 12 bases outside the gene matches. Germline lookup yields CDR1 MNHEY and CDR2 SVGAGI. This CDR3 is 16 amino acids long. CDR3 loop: CASSFPRAGGPDEQFF. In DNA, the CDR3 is TGTGCCAGCAGTTTTCCTAGGGCGGGAGGGCCCGATGAGCAGTTCTTC.

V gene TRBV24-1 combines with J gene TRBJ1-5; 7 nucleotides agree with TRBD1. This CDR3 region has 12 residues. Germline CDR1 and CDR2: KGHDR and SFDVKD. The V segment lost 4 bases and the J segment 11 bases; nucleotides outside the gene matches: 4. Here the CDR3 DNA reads TGTGCCACCAGTGACGCGGACAGGACCCAGCATTTT. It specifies CATSDADRTQHF.